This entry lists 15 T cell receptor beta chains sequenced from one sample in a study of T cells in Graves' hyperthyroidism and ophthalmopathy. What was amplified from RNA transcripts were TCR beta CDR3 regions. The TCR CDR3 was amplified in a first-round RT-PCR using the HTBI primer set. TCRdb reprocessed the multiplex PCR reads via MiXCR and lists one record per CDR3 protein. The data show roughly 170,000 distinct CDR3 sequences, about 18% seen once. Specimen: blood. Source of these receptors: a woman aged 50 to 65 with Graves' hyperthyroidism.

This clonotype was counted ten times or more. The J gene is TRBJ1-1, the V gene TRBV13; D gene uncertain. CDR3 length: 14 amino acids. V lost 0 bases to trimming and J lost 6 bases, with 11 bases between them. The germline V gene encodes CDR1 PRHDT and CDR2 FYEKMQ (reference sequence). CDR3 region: CASSLGQVAAEAFF. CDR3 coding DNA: TGTGCCAGCAGCTTAGGTCAGGTGGCTGCTGAAGCTTTCTTT.

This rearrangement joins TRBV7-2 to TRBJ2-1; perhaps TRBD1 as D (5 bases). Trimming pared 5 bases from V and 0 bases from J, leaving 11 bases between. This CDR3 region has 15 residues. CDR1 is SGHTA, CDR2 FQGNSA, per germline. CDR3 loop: CASSGARSSYNEQFF. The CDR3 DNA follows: TGTGCCAGCAGCGGGGCCAGGAGCTCCTACAATGAGCAGTTCTTC.

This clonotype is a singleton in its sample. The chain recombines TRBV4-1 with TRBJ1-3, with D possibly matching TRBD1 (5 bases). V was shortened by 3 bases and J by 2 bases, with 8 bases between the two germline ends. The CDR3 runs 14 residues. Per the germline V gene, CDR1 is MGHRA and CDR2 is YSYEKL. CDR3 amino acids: CASSHPGAGNTIYF. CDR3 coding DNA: TGCGCCAGCAGCCACCCGGGGGCTGGAAACACCATATATTTT.

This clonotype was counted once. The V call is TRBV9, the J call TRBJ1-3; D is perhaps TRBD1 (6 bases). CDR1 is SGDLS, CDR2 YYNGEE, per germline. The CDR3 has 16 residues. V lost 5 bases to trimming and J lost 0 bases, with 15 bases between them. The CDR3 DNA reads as TGTGCCAGCAGTCCACAGGGTGCATTCTCTGGAAACACCATATATTTT. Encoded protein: CASSPQGAFSGNTIYF.

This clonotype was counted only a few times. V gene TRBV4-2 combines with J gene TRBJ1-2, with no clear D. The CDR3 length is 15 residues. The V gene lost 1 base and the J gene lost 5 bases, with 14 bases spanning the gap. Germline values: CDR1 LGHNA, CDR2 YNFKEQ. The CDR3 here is CASSQVHGVGYGYTF. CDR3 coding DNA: TGTGCCAGCAGCCAAGTCCACGGGGTTGGGTATGGCTACACCTTC.

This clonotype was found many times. In DNA form, the CDR3 reads TGTGCCAGCAGCCACGGCGGGGAGAATTCACCCCTCCACTTT. This gives the protein CASSHGGENSPLHF. The rearrangement joins TRBV9 to TRBJ1-6; no clear D gene. This CDR3 has 14 residues. Trimming stripped 4 bases from V and 7 bases from J, with 12 bases between. Per germline, CDR1 SGDLS and CDR2 YYNGEE.

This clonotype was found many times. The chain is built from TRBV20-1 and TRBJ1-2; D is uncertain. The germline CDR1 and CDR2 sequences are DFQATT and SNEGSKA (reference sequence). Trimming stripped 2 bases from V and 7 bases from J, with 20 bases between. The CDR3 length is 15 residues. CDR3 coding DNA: TGCAGTGCTAGATATCTCTATCCATCGGAGGGTGGCTACACCTTC. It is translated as CSARYLYPSEGGYTF.

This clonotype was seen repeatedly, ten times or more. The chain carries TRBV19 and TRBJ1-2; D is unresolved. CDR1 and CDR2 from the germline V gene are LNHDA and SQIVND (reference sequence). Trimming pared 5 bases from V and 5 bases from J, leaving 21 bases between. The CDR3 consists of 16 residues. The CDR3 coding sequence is TGTGCCAGTAGTGTTTCGGACCGCCGAGTTCCTTATGGCTACACCTTC. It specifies CASSVSDRRVPYGYTF.

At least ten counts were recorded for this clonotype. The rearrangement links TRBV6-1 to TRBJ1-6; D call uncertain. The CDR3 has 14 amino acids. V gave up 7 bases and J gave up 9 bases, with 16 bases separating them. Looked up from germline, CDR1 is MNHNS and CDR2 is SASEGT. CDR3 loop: CASKNYEEGSPLHF. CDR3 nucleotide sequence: TGTGCCAGCAAAAACTACGAGGAGGGTTCACCCCTCCACTTT.

In DNA, the CDR3 is TGTGCCAGCAGAAGAGACAGGGAAGGCAATCAGCCCCAGCATTTT. It yields the protein CASRRDREGNQPQHF. The V gene is TRBV12-3 or TRBV12-4, the J gene TRBJ1-5; TRBD1 agrees at 7 bases. V was clipped by 6 bases and J by 2 bases; unmatched bases: 7. This CDR3 comprises 15 residues.

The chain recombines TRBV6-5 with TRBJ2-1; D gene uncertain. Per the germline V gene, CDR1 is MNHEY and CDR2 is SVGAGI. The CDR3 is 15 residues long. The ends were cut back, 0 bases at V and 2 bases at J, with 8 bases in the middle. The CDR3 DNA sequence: TGTGCCAGCAGTTACTCACAGTGGACCTACAATGAGCAGTTCTTC. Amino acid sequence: CASSYSQWTYNEQFF.

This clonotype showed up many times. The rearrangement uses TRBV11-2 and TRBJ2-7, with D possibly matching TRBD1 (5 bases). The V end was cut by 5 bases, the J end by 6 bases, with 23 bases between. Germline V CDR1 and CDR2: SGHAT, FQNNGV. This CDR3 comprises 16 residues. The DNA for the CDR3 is TGTGCCAGCAGCGCCCGCCAGGGTGGAACAGTGGGCGAGCAGTACTTC. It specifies CASSARQGGTVGEQYF.

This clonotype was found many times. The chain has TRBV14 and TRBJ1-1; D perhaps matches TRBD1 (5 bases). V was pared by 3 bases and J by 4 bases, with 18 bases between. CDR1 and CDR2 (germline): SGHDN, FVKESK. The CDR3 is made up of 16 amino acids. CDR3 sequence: CASSHRRLGGGTEAFF. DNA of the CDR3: TGTGCCAGCAGCCATCGACGCCTGGGCGGGGGCACTGAAGCTTTCTTT.

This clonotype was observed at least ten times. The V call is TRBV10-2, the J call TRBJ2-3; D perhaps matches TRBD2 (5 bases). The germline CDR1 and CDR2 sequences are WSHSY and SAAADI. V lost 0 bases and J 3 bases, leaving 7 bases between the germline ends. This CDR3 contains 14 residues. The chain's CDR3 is CASSESPGTDTQYF. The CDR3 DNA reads TGCGCCAGCAGTGAGTCGCCGGGGACAGATACGCAGTATTTT.

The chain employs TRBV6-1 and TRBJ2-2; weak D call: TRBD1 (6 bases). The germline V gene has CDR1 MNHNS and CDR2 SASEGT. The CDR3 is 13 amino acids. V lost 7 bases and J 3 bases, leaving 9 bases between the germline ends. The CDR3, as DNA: TGTGCCAGCATCTCAGGGGACACCGGGGAGCTGTTTTTT. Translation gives CASISGDTGELFF.